This TCR beta chain derives from a study of cytomegalovirus exposure and HLA in healthy donors. The V end lost 3 bases, the J end lost 3 bases, and 13 bases lay between the germline ends. This CDR3 is built from 15 residues. Per the germline V gene, CDR1 is SGHRS and CDR2 is YFSETQ. As for this clone: The antigen is undetermined.

Study-level results: For cytomegalovirus status, the classifier reportedly gave diagnoses with high specificity and sensitivity. Within an earlier analysis, most TCR beta V segments proved productive either about 87% or about 30% of the time. What a later analysis showed was that several of the most significant clusters appeared linked to common viral pathogens.

13 Jbeta primers and 60 Vbeta primers were used for the PCR. Sequencing was performed with immunoSEQ multiplex PCR; in TCRdb, only in-frame clones are kept and a portion is missing. This table holds 60,000 to 70,000 clones, around 78% found once. This sequence was found in a man aged 40-55 years in good health and CMV-seronegative. The sample was PBMCs. The chain carries TRBV5-1 and TRBJ2-1; D might be TRBD2 (6 bases). The CDR3 coding sequence is TGCGCCAGCAGCTCGGATGGACTATTCTACAATGAGCAGTTCTTC. Amino acid sequence: CASSSDGLFYNEQFF. The full variable domain, rest sourced from reference TRBV5-1 and TRBJ2-1, is KAGVTQTPRYLIKTRGQQVTLSCSPISGHRSVSWYQQTPGQGLQFLFEYFSETQRNKGNFPGRFSGRQFSNSRSEMNVSTLELGDSALYLCASSSDGLFYNEQFFGPGTRLTVL.